Listed here is a single T cell receptor beta chain. This sample is drawn from a study of control samples from healthy donors and cancer patients. Trimming cost V 0 bases and J 5 bases, with 8 bases left between them. The germline V gene has CDR1 SGDLS and CDR2 YYNGEE. This CDR3 has 13 residues. Libraries were prepared by immunoSEQ multiplex PCR; TCRdb keeps only in-frame clonotypes and omits some of them. The sample has over 200,000 clones, almost 85% seen once. The chain is built from TRBV9 and TRBJ1-2; the D gene is possibly TRBD1 (5 bases). The sequence came from a woman in her fifties or sixties with lung cancer. Sample: PBMCs. This CDR3 is CASSVGWGYGYTF. The CDR3 coding sequence is TGTGCCAGCAGCGTAGGTTGGGGGTATGGCTACACCTTC.